The clone carrying this T cell receptor (beta chain) was detected ten times or more. The germline V gene encodes CDR1 SGHNT and CDR2 YENEEA. CDR3 length equals 15 residues. V dropped 1 base and J dropped 5 bases, with 14 bases sitting between them. These data originate in a study of T cells in Graves' hyperthyroidism and ophthalmopathy. RNA transcripts yielded amplified TCR beta CDR3 regions. First-round RT-PCR of the TCR CDR3 relied on the HTBI primer set. TCRdb passed the multiplex PCR reads through MiXCR, listing each CDR3 protein once. The table records hundreds of thousands of distinct CDR3 sequences, 30% to 40% of them present only once.

The TCR sequence derives from a woman in her 40s with Graves' hyperthyroidism. The sample comprised blood. This chain links TRBV11-3 with TRBJ2-5, with D uncertain. Here the CDR3 DNA reads TGTGCCAGCAGCTTAGGGGCCACAGCGCTGGAGACCCAGTACTTC. Translated: CASSLGATALETQYF.